This is a list of T cell receptor beta chains from one sample in a study of T cells in narcolepsy. Repertoires were generated with immunoSEQ multiplex PCR, while TCRdb's copy carries only in-frame clones and drops some. This sample yields about 26,000 clones, of which roughly four fifths are seen a single time; 0.9% to 1.2% belongs to the top ten. The material sequenced was memory (CD45RA-) CD4+ T cells from blood. The receptors here all came from a human donor in good health. Each CDR3 is given with its conserved first and last residue. D genes are given only for firm matches. Size tells how often a clone was seen (once, few, many) or the class of an expanded clone, and some rows leave it out.

>TRBJ1-5|TRBV7-2|-|-
CASSVLTGGNQPQHF
TGTGCCAGCAGCGTCCTCACAGGAGGCAATCAGCCCCAGCATTTT
>TRBJ2-7|TRBV6-1|-|-
CASSDRLVQYF
TGTGCCAGCAGTGATCGGCTTGTGCAGTACTTC
>TRBJ2-1|TRBV19|TRBD2|-
CASREAPYNEQFF
TGTGCCAGTCGGGAGGCCCCCTACAATGAGCAGTTCTTC
>TRBJ2-7|TRBV6-1|-|-
CASREPGYDGYF
TGTGCCAGCAGAGAACCGGGGTACGATGGGTACTTC
>TRBJ2-7|TRBV4-1|-|-
CASSQDLVFSYEQYF
TGCGCCAGCAGCCAAGACCTAGTGTTCTCCTACGAGCAGTACTTC
>TRBJ2-7|TRBV10-2|TRBD1|-
CASREGQGTYEQYF
TGCGCCAGCAGGGAGGGACAGGGCACCTACGAGCAGTACTTC
>TRBJ2-2|TRBV11-3|TRBD2|-
CASSLERLAGPNTGELFF
TGTGCCAGCAGCTTAGAGCGGCTAGCGGGGCCGAACACCGGGGAGCTGTTTTTT
>TRBJ2-1|TRBV7-2|-|-
CASSLKWEQFF
TGTGCCAGCAGCTTAAAATGGGAGCAGTTCTTC
>TRBJ1-6|TRBV7-8|TRBD1|-
CASSAQGGNSPLHF
TGTGCCAGCAGCGCCCAGGGGGGTAATTCACCCCTCCACTTT
>TRBJ2-7|TRBV28|TRBD2|-
CASSFLESGRFAYEQYF
TGTGCCAGCAGTTTCCTCGAGAGCGGGAGGTTCGCCTACGAGCAGTACTTC
>TRBJ1-1|TRBV4-2|TRBD1|-
CASRYTRDSNTEAFF
TGTGCCAGCAGATATACCCGGGACAGTAACACTGAAGCTTTCTTT
>TRBJ1-1|TRBV7-9|-|-
CASSPGTVQGRELNTEAFF
TGTGCCAGCAGCCCCGGGACCGTCCAGGGGAGAGAGTTAAACACTGAAGCTTTCTTT
>TRBJ2-7|TRBV7-3|TRBD1|-
CASSSGTGGEQYF
TGTGCCAGCAGTTCCGGGACAGGGGGCGAGCAGTACTTC
>TRBJ2-7|TRBV9|-|once
CASSVGGRVEDYEQYF
TGTGCCAGCAGCGTAGGGGGCAGGGTAGAGGACTACGAGCAGTACTTC
>TRBJ2-5|TRBV6-1|-|-
CASRGGGRETQYF
TGTGCCAGCAGAGGTGGGGGGAGAGAGACCCAGTACTTC
>TRBJ2-5|TRBV7-2|TRBD2|-
CASSLGLAGSQETQYF
TGTGCCAGCAGCTTAGGGCTAGCGGGGTCGCAAGAGACCCAGTACTTC
>TRBJ2-2|TRBV5-4|-|-
CASGGGTGELFF
TGTGCCAGCGGAGGGGGCACCGGGGAGCTGTTTTTT
>TRBJ2-3|TRBV29-1|-|once
CSVEDLGSTDTQYF
TGCAGCGTTGAAGATCTTGGTAGCACAGATACGCAGTATTTT
>TRBJ2-7|TRBV28|-|once
CASSLPGGTYEQYF
TGTGCCAGCAGTTTGCCAGGGGGGACCTACGAGCAGTACTTC
>TRBJ2-7|TRBV6-1|-|-
CASRGGYEQYF
TGTGCCAGCCGTGGGGGCTACGAGCAGTACTTC
>TRBJ1-2|TRBV11-1|-|-
CASSRAGTQGDGYTF
TGTGCCAGCAGCCGGGCTGGGACCCAAGGGGATGGCTACACCTTC
>TRBJ2-5|TRBV11-1|-|-
CASSFQAGNQETQYF
TGTGCCAGCAGCTTTCAGGCGGGGAACCAAGAGACCCAGTACTTC
>TRBJ2-2|TRBV2|TRBD2|few
CASLFGEGTGELFF
TGTGCCAGCTTATTCGGGGAGGGCACCGGGGAGCTGTTTTTT
>TRBJ1-4|TRBV5-1|-|-
CASSLRVGEKLFF
TGCGCCAGCAGCTTGAGGGTTGGTGAAAAACTGTTTTTT
>TRBJ2-7|TRBV5-8|-|-
CASSLMSWATYEQYF
TGTGCCAGCAGCTTGATGTCATGGGCGACCTACGAGCAGTACTTC
>TRBJ2-3|TRBV30|TRBD2|-
CAWDRLAGRGVADTQYF
TGTGCCTGGGACAGACTAGCGGGCCGAGGCGTAGCAGATACGCAGTATTTT
>TRBJ1-1|TRBV29-1|-|-
CSFAVLGVGTEAFF
TGCAGCTTTGCCGTGTTGGGGGTTGGTACTGAAGCTTTCTTT
>TRBJ2-2|TRBV9|TRBD2|few
CASSEHGLAGGLAGELFF
TGTGCCAGCAGCGAGCACGGACTAGCGGGGGGTCTGGCCGGGGAGCTGTTTTTT
>TRBJ1-6|TRBV5-1|-|-
CASSGGYRASHNSPLHF
TGCGCCAGCAGCGGCGGATACCGGGCTTCGCATAATTCACCCCTCCACTTT
>TRBJ2-1|TRBV12-5|TRBD2|-
CASGLGGLAGELHNEQFF
TGTGCTAGTGGTTTGGGTGGACTAGCGGGAGAGCTACACAATGAGCAGTTCTTC
>TRBJ2-2|TRBV13|-|few
CASSFRHTGELFF
TGTGCCAGCAGCTTCAGGCACACCGGGGAGCTGTTTTTT
>TRBJ2-2|TRBV6-1|TRBD1|-
CASTRQGIGELFF
TGTGCCAGCACCAGACAGGGTATCGGGGAGCTGTTTTTT
>TRBJ2-3|TRBV4-1|TRBD2|-
CASSRGSGGVTDTQYF
TGCGCCAGCAGCCGGGGGAGTGGGGGGGTCACAGATACGCAGTATTTT
>TRBJ1-6|TRBV27|-|once
CASSLLLNSPLHF
TGTGCCAGCAGTTTGTTATTGAATTCACCCCTCCACTTT
>TRBJ2-7|TRBV6-6|TRBD2|few
CATDGASGTFDEQYF
TGTGCCACCGATGGGGCTAGCGGGACCTTTGATGAGCAGTACTTC
>TRBJ1-6|TRBV14|-|once
CASSPGLINSPLHF
TGTGCCAGCAGCCCGGGACTTATTAATTCACCCCTCCACTTT
>TRBJ1-1|TRBV11-2|-|-
CASSLEGRRSTEAFF
TGTGCCAGCAGCTTAGAGGGCAGGCGATCCACTGAAGCTTTCTTT
>TRBJ2-7|TRBV28|-|-
CASRPQGLPSYEQYF
TGTGCCAGCAGACCTCAGGGGCTCCCTTCCTACGAGCAGTACTTC
>TRBJ2-7|TRBV18|TRBD1|-
CASSPTGQTYEQYF
TGTGCCAGCTCACCCACGGGACAGACCTACGAGCAGTACTTC
>TRBJ1-4|TRBV19|-|-
CASSTKRQITNEKLFF
TGTGCCAGTAGTACAAAGCGACAGATTACTAATGAAAAACTGTTTTTT
>TRBJ1-4|TRBV5-5|-|-
CASSLDPGRNEKLFF
TGTGCCAGCAGCTTGGACCCAGGCCGTAATGAAAAACTGTTTTTT
>TRBJ2-1|TRBV19|TRBD1|once
CASRTGTAPNEQFF
TGTGCCAGTAGAACTGGGACAGCCCCAAATGAGCAGTTCTTC
>TRBJ2-3|TRBV29-1|TRBD1|-
CSVEQEGQVTDTQYF
TGCAGCGTTGAGCAGGAGGGACAGGTAACAGATACGCAGTATTTT
>TRBJ2-2|TRBV4-2|-|-
CASSQGSNGGELFF
TGTGCCAGCAGCCAAGGATCCAATGGGGGGGAGCTGTTTTTT
>TRBJ2-7|TRBV4-1|-|-
CASSHDYQTDEQYF
TGCGCCAGCAGCCATGACTACCAAACCGACGAGCAGTACTTC
>TRBJ2-7|TRBV11-2|TRBD1|-
CASRPDRGLTYEQYF
TGTGCCAGCAGACCAGACAGGGGGTTAACCTACGAGCAGTACTTC
>TRBJ2-3|TRBV7-6|-|-
CASSPSGRPDDTQYF
TGTGCCAGCAGCCCCTCAGGTCGGCCCGATGATACGCAGTATTTT
>TRBJ2-2|TRBV2|TRBD2|once
CASSAASGTGELFF
TGTGCCAGCAGTGCCGCTAGCGGCACCGGGGAGCTGTTTTTT
>TRBJ2-5|TRBV5-4|-|-
CASSLVGGETQYF
TGTGCCAGCAGCTTGGTAGGGGGAGAGACCCAGTACTTC
>TRBJ2-6|TRBV2|-|-
CASSERGRGSGANVLTF
TGTGCCAGCAGTGAACGGGGCAGGGGCTCTGGGGCCAACGTCCTGACTTTC
>TRBJ2-1|TRBV9|TRBD2|-
CASSGSAGGVYNEQFF
TGTGCCAGCAGCGGATCAGCGGGAGGAGTTTACAATGAGCAGTTCTTC
>TRBJ2-7|TRBV7-2|TRBD1|-
CASSPDRGRYEQYF
TGTGCCAGCAGCCCGGACAGGGGGCGATACGAGCAGTACTTC
>TRBJ2-6|TRBV7-2|-|-
CASSPVLSGANVLTF
TGTGCCAGCAGTCCAGTCCTCTCTGGGGCCAACGTCCTGACTTTC
>TRBJ1-1|TRBV9|-|few
CASSVEVEGTEAFF
TGTGCCAGCAGCGTAGAAGTGGAGGGGACTGAAGCTTTCTTT
>TRBJ1-1|TRBV10-3|-|-
CAISTSTNTEAFF
TGTGCCATCAGTACGTCTACGAACACTGAAGCTTTCTTT
>TRBJ1-4|TRBV4-3|-|once
CASSNSNPTTSTNEKLFF
TGCGCCAGCAGCAATTCCAATCCTACCACTTCAACTAATGAAAAACTGTTTTTT
>TRBJ1-5|TRBV2|-|few
CASNREGRSDQPQHF
TGTGCCAGCAACAGGGAAGGCCGTTCGGATCAGCCCCAGCATTTT
>TRBJ2-7|TRBV30|-|-
CAWSVQYDSSYEQYF
TGTGCCTGGAGTGTACAATACGACAGCTCCTACGAGCAGTACTTC
>TRBJ1-1|TRBV30|-|-
CAWSTGSGAFF
TGTGCCTGGAGTACCGGATCGGGAGCTTTCTTT
>TRBJ1-1|TRBV2|-|-
CASSEQGGDTEAFF
TGTGCCAGCAGTGAACAGGGAGGCGACACTGAAGCTTTCTTT